This T cell receptor beta chain was retrieved from a study of T cell responses to AZD1222 COVID-19 vaccine. Study results and caveats: Clonal diversity was possibly underestimated, and white British individuals and females predominated among donors. Spike-specific TCR breadth and depth went up after people got two AZD1222 doses.

For this clone: Its antigen is not known.

Trimming took 2 bases from V and 4 from J, leaving 12 bases between them. The CDR3 sequence is 15 residues long. Looked up from germline, CDR1 is KGHSH and CDR2 is LQKENI. This table comes from immunoSEQ multiplex PCR, and its TCRdb copy is limited to in-frame clones, with some not included. Altogether 100,000 to 150,000 clones are present, approximately 90% being singletons, with the ten largest covering 11% to 15%. The chain joins TRBV18 to TRBJ1-5; no firm D call. The source is an adult in good health. The source was peripheral blood, collected on day 0 of AZD1222 vaccination. DNA of the CDR3: TGTGCCAGCTCACCAAGCGGGATCACTAATCAGCCCCAGCATTTT. It is translated as CASSPSGITNQPQHF. Complete variable domain (other parts from reference TRBV18 and TRBJ1-5): NAGVMQNPRHLVRRRGQEARLRCSPMKGHSHVYWYRQLPEEGLKFMVYLQKENIIDESGMPKERFSAEFPKEGPSILRIQQVVRGDSAAYFCASSPSGITNQPQHFGDGTRLSIL.